A selection of T cell receptor beta chains follows, all from one sample in a study of CD8 T cells in Susac syndrome. TCRdb used MiXCR to reprocess the immunoSEQ multiplex PCR reads, holding one entry per CDR3 protein. Of over 130,000 distinct CDR3 sequences listed, about 95% are singletons. The specimen was CD4+ T cells from PBMCs. These receptor sequences come from a human donor with multiple sclerosis. CDR3s include the opening cysteine and the closing phenylalanine or tryptophan. Fields, in order: CDR3 DNA, CDR3 protein, clone size, J gene, D gene, V gene. A D gene is named only where the DNA matches it firmly. The listing skips clone size in some rows; elsewhere it reads once, few, many or a size class.

TGTGCCAGCAGCTTCCGGCAGGGCTACACCGGGGAGCTGTTTTTT,CASSFRQGYTGELFF,NA,TRBJ2-2,NA,TRBV7-7
TGCAGTGCTAGCGGGAGCCGCACAGATACGCAGTATTTT,CSASGSRTDTQYF,NA,TRBJ2-3,NA,TRBV20-1
TGTGCCAGCAGCTTGGCGTTAGCGTCGGGAGGCCGCCCCGAGCAGTACTTC,CASSLALASGGRPEQYF,NA,TRBJ2-7,TRBD2,TRBV5-4
TGCAGTGCTAGAGATCAACAGGGGGGCTACAATGAGCAGTTCTTC,CSARDQQGGYNEQFF,NA,TRBJ2-1,TRBD1,TRBV20-1
TGTGCCAGTAGTATGTCGCTCAAGGGAGAAAACACCGGGGAGCTGTTTTTT,CASSMSLKGENTGELFF,NA,TRBJ2-2,NA,TRBV19
TGTGCCAGTAGTGACACAGCTAACTATGGCTACACCTTC,CASSDTANYGYTF,few,TRBJ1-2,NA,TRBV19
TGCAGTGCTAGAGACACAAGTGGTGTGAACACTGAAGCTTTCTTT,CSARDTSGVNTEAFF,NA,TRBJ1-1,NA,TRBV20-1
TGCAGTGCCAGAAGGGCCGAGCAGTTCTTC,CSARRAEQFF,NA,TRBJ2-1,NA,TRBV20-1
TGTGCCAGCAACGTATCTGGGGGTCACACCTACGAGCAGTACTTC,CASNVSGGHTYEQYF,few,TRBJ2-7,NA,TRBV27
TGTGCCAGCAGCTTTTCCGGGGCCCGAGATACGCAGTATTTT,CASSFSGARDTQYF,once,TRBJ2-3,NA,TRBV5-6
TGTGCCTGGAGTGAGGGGTGGGAAGAGACCCAGTACTTC,CAWSEGWEETQYF,NA,TRBJ2-5,NA,TRBV30
TGCGCCAGCAGCCAAGTTGGAGCGGGTTCACCCCTCCACTTT,CASSQVGAGSPLHF,NA,TRBJ1-6,NA,TRBV4-1
TGTGCCATCGCGGACAGGGGCCACGAGCAGTACTTC,CAIADRGHEQYF,NA,TRBJ2-7,TRBD1,TRBV10-3
TGTGCCAGTTCAGGGTCCGGGGAGACCCAGTACTTC,CASSGSGETQYF,NA,TRBJ2-5,NA,TRBV6-6
TGTGCCAGCTCACCACCAGGGGTCTACGAGCAGTACTTC,CASSPPGVYEQYF,NA,TRBJ2-7,NA,TRBV18
TGTGCCAGCAGCCAGGGGCCTCGGGTTACGCAGTATTTT,CASSQGPRVTQYF,NA,TRBJ2-3,NA,TRBV27
TGCAGCGTTACACAGGGAGGGGACTATGGCTACACCTTC,CSVTQGGDYGYTF,NA,TRBJ1-2,NA,TRBV29-1